The subject of this entry is one T cell receptor beta chain. The CDR3 has 19 amino acids. V was clipped by 4 bases and J by 0 bases, with 18 bases between them. CDR1 and CDR2 from the germline V gene are KGHDR and SFDVKD. This entry belongs to a study of blood T cell repertoires in COVID-19. On the study more broadly: There were acute and convalescent COVID-19 samples, and they came from the United States, Italy and Spain. In each case, the material was cDNA or gDNA derived from T cells, B-cell-depleted T cells, or PBMCs.

In the authors' workflow: From reference gene primer amplification, estimates of nucleated cell counts were derived. Method: immunoSEQ multiplex PCR; TCRdb's copy keeps in-frame clones and lacks some. The DNA gave D and trimming, while V, J and clone size come from that table. The sample consists of more than 85,000 clones, 80% to 90% of them appearing once. The source of this sequence is a woman aged 80 or older with active or convalescent COVID-19. Sequenced material: peripheral blood. This chain links TRBV24-1 with TRBJ1-6; D is unclear. The CDR3 spells CATSDLDPMLSSYNSPLHF. The DNA of the CDR3 is TGTGCCACCAGTGACCTAGACCCAATGCTGAGCTCCTATAATTCACCCCTCCACTTT.